This TCR beta chain was recorded in a study of T cells in Graves' hyperthyroidism and ophthalmopathy. From approximately 9.3 ml of fresh peripheral blood, PBMCs were isolated. The CDR3 extends over 15 amino acids. Trimming removed 0 bases from V and 8 bases from J, with 16 bases in between. This clonotype was seen only a few times. The CDR3 regions of TCR beta were amplified from RNA transcripts. Researchers ran a first-round RT-PCR on the TCR CDR3 using the HTBI primer set. One entry per CDR3 protein results from TCRdb running MiXCR on the multiplex PCR reads. The repertoire holds a few hundred thousand distinct CDR3 sequences, with around 20% as singletons.

The chain employs TRBV12-3 or TRBV12-4 and TRBJ1-2; D unclear. The sequenced material came from blood. The sequence was obtained from a young man with Graves' ophthalmopathy. The CDR3 is CASSLAHSAYAGYTF. The CDR3 nucleotides are TGTGCCAGCAGTTTAGCGCACTCGGCCTATGCGGGCTACACCTTC.